This T cell receptor (beta chain) was captured by sequencing in a study of shared clonotypes between healthy human individuals. Data came from immunoSEQ multiplex PCR; TCRdb stores just in-frame clones and leaves some out. The sample has 2.5 million or so clones, around 90% seen once. J lost 1 base, V lost 6 bases, and 3 bases had no gene match. The CDR3 totals 13 residues. The germline CDR1 and CDR2 sequences are MNHNS and SASEGT. With regard to this clone: Other DNA sequences in the sample encode the same CDR3.

The chain joins TRBV6-1 to TRBJ2-7; 7 nucleotides match TRBD1. This receptor was obtained from a man between 18 and 29 years old in good health. The sequenced sample consisted of naive CD4+ T cells sorted from blood. The subset is: CD45RA+ positively selected. CDR3 sequence reads: CASSPGQSYEQYF. CDR3 DNA sequence: TGTGCCAGCAGCCCGGGACAGTCCTACGAGCAGTACTTC.